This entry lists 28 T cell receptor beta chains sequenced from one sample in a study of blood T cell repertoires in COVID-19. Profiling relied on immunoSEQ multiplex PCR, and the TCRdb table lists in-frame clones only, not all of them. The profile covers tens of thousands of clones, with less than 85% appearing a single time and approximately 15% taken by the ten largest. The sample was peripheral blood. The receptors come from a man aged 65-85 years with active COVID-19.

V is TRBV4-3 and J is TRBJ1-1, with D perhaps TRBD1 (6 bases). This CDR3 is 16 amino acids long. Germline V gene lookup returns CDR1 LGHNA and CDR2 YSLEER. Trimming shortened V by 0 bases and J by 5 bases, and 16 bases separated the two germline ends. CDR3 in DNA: TGCGCCAGCAGCCAAGATGGGCTCAGGGGAGAGACTGAAGCTTTCTTT. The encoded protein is CASSQDGLRGETEAFF.

The CDR3 DNA is TGTGCCAGCAGCCAGATATTAAATGCGGGAGGGCGGGATGAGCAGTTCTTC. It encodes CASSQILNAGGRDEQFF. V is TRBV3-1 (or the pseudogene TRBV3-2) and J is TRBJ2-1, with 9 nucleotides matching TRBD2. The germline V gene has CDR1 LGHDT and CDR2 YNNKEL (reference sequence). CDR3 length: 17 residues. Losses at the gene ends were 3 bases for V and 8 bases for J; bases not matched to a gene: 14.

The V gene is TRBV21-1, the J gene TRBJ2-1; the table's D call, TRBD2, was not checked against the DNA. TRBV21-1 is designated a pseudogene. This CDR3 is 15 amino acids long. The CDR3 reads CASSRAGTSKGEQFF. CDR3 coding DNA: TGTGCCAGCAGCAGAGCCGGGACTAGCAAGGGTGAGCAGTTCTTC.

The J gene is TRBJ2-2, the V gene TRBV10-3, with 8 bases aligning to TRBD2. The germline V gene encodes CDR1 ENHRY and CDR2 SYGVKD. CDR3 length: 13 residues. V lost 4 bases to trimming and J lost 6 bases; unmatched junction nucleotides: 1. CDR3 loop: CAISAGGSGELFF. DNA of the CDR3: TGTGCCATCAGTGCGGGGGGGTCCGGGGAGCTGTTTTTT.

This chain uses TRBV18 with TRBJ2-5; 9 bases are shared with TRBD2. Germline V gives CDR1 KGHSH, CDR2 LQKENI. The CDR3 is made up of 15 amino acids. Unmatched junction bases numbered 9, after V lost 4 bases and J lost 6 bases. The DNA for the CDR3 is TGTGCCAGCTCACAGGCCTCTAGCGGGACTCAGACCCAGTACTTC. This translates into CASSQASSGTQTQYF.

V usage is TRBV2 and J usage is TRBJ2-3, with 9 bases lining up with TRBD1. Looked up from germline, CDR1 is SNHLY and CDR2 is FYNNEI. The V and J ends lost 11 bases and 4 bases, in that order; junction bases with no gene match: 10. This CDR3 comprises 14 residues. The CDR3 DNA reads TGTGCCGGATCGGGGACAGGGAGCCCAGATACGCAGTATTTT. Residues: CAGSGTGSPDTQYF.

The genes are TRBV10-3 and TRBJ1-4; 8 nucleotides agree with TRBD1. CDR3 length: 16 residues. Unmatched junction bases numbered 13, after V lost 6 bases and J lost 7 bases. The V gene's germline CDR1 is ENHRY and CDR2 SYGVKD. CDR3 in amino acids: CAISPQQGGVGEKLFF. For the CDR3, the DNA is TGTGCCATCAGCCCCCAACAGGGGGGAGTGGGTGAAAAACTGTTTTTT.

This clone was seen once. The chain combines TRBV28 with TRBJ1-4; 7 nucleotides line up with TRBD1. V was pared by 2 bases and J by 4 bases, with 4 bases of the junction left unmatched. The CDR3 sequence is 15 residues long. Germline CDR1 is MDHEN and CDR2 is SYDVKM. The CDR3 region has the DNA TGTGCCAGCAGTTTAAGACAGGGCCTTAATGAAAAACTGTTTTTT. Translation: CASSLRQGLNEKLFF.

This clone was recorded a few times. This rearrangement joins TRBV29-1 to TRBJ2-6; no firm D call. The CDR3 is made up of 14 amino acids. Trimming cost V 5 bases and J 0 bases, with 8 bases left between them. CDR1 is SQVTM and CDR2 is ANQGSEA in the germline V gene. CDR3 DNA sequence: TGCAGCGTTTACTCGGGCTCTGGGGCCAACGTCCTGACTTTC. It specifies CSVYSGSGANVLTF. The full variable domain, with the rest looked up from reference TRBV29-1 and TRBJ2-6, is SAVISQKPSRDICQRGTSLTIQCQVDSQVTMMFWYRQQPGQSLTLIATANQGSEATYESGFVIDKFPISRPNLTFSTLTVSNMSPEDSSIYLCSVYSGSGANVLTFGAGSRLTVL.

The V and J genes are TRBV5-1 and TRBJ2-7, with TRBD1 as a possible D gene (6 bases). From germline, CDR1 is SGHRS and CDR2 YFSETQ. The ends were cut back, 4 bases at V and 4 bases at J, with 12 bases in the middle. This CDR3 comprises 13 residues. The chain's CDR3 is CASSAGTTYEQYF. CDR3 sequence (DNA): TGCGCCAGCAGCGCCGGGACAACATACGAGCAGTACTTC.

The CDR3, as DNA: TGTGCCAGCGTTAGGGGGGGAAGAGCTTTCTTT. Protein sequence: CASVRGGRAFF. The rearrangement joins TRBV6-5 to TRBJ1-1, with D possibly matching TRBD1 (6 bases). This CDR3 is built from 11 residues. Germline V gene sequence: CDR1 MNHEY, CDR2 SVGAGI. V was pared by 8 bases and J by 10 bases, with 14 bases between.

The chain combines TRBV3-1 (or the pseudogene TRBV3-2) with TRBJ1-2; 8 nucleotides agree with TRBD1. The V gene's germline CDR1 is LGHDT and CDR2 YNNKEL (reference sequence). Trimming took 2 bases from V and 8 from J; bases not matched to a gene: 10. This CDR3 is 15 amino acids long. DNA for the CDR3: TGTGCCAGCAGCCAAACAGGGGGGTGGGTAAAAGGCTACACCTTC. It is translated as CASSQTGGWVKGYTF.

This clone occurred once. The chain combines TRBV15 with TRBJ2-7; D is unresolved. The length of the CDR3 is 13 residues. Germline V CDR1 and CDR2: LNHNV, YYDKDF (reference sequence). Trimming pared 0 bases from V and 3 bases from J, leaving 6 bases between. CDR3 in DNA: TGTGCCACCAGCAGAGAGGAGAACTACGAGCAGTACTTC. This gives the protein CATSREENYEQYF.

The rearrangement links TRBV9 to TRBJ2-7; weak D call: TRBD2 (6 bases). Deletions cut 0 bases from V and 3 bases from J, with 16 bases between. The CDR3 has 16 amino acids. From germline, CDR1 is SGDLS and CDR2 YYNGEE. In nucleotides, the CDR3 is TGTGCCAGCAGCGTAGGTCCCCCGGGGGACCTCTACGAGCAGTACTTC. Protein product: CASSVGPPGDLYEQYF. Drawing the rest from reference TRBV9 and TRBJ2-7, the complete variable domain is DSGVTQTPKHLITATGQRVTLRCSPRSGDLSVYWYQQSLDQGLQFLIQYYNGEERAKGNILERFSAQQFPDLHSELNLSSLELGDSALYFCASSVGPPGDLYEQYFGPGTRLTVT.

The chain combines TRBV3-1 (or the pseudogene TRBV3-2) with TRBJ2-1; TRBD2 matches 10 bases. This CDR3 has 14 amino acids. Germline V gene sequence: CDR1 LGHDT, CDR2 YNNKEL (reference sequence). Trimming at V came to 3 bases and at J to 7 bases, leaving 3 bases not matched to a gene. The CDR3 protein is CASSHLAGANEQFF. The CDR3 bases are TGTGCCAGCAGCCACCTAGCGGGGGCAAATGAGCAGTTCTTC.

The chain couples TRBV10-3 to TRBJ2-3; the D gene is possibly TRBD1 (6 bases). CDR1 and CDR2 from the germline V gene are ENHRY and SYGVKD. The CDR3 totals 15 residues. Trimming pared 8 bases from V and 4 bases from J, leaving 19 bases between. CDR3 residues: CAIEGDGGRADTQYF. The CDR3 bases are TGTGCCATCGAGGGGGATGGGGGCAGGGCAGATACGCAGTATTTT.

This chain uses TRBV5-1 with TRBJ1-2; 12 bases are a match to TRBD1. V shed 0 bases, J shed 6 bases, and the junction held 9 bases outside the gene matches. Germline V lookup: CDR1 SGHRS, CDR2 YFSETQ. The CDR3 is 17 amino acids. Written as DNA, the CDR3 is TGCGCCAGCAGCTTGGGGGCCGGGACAGGGGGCGCGAATGGCTACACCTTC. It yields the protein CASSLGAGTGGANGYTF.

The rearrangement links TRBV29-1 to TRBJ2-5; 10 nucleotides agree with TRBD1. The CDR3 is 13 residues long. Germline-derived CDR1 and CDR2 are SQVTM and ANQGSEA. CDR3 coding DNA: TGCAGTGCCGGGACAGGGGCCTTTGGGACCCAGTACTTC. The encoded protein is CSAGTGAFGTQYF.

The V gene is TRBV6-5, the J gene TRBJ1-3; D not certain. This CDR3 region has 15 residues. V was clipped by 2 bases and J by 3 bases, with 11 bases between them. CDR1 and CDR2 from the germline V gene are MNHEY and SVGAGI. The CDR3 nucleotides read TGTGCCAGCAGTTACAAGAGCGGGATTGGAAACACCATATATTTT. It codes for CASSYKSGIGNTIYF.

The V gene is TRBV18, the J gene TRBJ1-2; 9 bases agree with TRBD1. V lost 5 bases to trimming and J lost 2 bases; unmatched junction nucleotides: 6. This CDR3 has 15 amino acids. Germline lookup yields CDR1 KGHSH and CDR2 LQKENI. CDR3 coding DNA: TGTGCCAGCTCATCCTCCGGACAGGGGAACTATGGCTACACCTTC. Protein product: CASSSSGQGNYGYTF. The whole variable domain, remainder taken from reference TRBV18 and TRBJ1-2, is NAGVMQNPRHLVRRRGQEARLRCSPMKGHSHVYWYRQLPEEGLKFMVYLQKENIIDESGMPKERFSAEFPKEGPSILRIQQVVRGDSAAYFCASSSSGQGNYGYTFGSGTRLTVV.

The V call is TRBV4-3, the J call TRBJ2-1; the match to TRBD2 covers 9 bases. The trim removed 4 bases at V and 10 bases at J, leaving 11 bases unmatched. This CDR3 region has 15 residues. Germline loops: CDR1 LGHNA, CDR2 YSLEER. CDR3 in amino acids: CASSLRPGLAGEQFF. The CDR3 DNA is TGCGCCAGCAGCCTACGACCGGGACTAGCTGGAGAGCAGTTCTTC.

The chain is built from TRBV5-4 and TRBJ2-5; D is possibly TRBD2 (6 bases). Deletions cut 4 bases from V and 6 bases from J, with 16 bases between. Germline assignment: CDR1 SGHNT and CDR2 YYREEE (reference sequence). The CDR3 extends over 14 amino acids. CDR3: CASSGQAEGKTQYF. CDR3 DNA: TGTGCCAGCAGCGGTCAGGCGGAGGGGAAGACCCAGTACTTC.

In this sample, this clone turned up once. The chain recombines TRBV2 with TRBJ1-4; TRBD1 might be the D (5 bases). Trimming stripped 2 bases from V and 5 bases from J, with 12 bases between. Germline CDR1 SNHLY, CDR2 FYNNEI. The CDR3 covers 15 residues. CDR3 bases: TGTGCCAGCAGTGAAAGACAGAGGAACAATGAAAAACTGTTTTTT. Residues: CASSERQRNNEKLFF.

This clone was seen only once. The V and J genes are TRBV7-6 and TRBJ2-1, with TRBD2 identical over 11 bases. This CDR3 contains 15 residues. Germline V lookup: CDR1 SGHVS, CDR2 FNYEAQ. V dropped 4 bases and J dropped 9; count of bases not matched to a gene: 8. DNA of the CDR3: TGTGCCAGCAGCTCCTATAGCGGGAGGGCCGGTGAGCAGTTCTTC. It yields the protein CASSSYSGRAGEQFF. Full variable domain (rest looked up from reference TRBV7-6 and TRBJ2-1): GAGVSQSPRYKVTKRGQDVALRCDPISGHVSLYWYRQALGQGPEFLTYFNYEAQQDKSGLPNDRFSAERPEGSISTLTIQRTEQRDSAMYRCASSSYSGRAGEQFFGPGTRLTVL.

CDR3 protein: CSGSVSYEQYF. CDR3 coding DNA: TGCAGTGGAAGCGTCTCCTACGAGCAGTACTTC. This sequence joins TRBV20-1 and TRBJ2-7; D call uncertain. Trimming stripped 7 bases from V and 0 bases from J, with 7 bases between. Germline V CDR1 and CDR2: DFQATT, SNEGSKA (reference sequence). The CDR3 is made up of 11 amino acids.

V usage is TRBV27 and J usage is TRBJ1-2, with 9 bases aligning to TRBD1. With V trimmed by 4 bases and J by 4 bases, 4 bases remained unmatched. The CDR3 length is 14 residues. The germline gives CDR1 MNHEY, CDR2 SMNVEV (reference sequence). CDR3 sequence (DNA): TGTGCCAGCAGTTCGACAGGGGGGAGCTATGGCTACACCTTC. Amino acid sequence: CASSSTGGSYGYTF.

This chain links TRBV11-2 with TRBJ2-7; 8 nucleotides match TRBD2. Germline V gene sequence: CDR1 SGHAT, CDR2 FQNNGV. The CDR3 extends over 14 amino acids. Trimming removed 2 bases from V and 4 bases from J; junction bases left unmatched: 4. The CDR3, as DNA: TGTGCCAGCAGCTTAACAGCGGGGGTTTACGAGCAGTACTTC. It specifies CASSLTAGVYEQYF.

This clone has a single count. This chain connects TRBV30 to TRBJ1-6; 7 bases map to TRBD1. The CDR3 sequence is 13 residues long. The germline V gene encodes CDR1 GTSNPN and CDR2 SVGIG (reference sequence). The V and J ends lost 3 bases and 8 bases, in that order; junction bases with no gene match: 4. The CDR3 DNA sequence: TGTGCCTGGAGACGAGGGGGCGATTCACCCCTCCACTTT. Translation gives CAWRRGGDSPLHF.